This is a list of T cell receptor beta chains from one sample in a study of beta chain features in type 1 diabetes. The repertoire was sequenced with immunoSEQ multiplex PCR; TCRdb's copy has only in-frame clones and lacks some. The profile shows about 660,000 clones, about 14% of them singletons. The sample taken for sequencing was naive CD4+ T cells from blood. The receptor source for this set is a young man with type 1 diabetes. CDR3s include the opening cysteine and the closing phenylalanine or tryptophan. Fields, in order: D gene, V gene, clone size, J gene, CDR3 protein, CDR3 DNA. A D gene is named only where the DNA matches it firmly. The size of a clone is reported for some rows only, either as once, few or many, or as a class for expanded clones.

NA	TRBV18	NA	TRBJ1-1	CASSPQGSTEAFF	TGTGCCAGCTCACCACAGGGAAGTACTGAAGCTTTCTTT
NA	TRBV7-3	once	TRBJ2-6	CASSYRASGANVLTF	TGTGCCAGCAGCTATAGGGCTTCTGGGGCCAACGTCCTGACTTTC
TRBD2	TRBV29-1	few	TRBJ2-2	CSVSSVLAGDTGELFF	TGCAGCGTCTCCTCGGTACTAGCGGGAGACACCGGGGAGCTGTTTTTT
TRBD1	TRBV2	NA	TRBJ1-2	CASSAGQSNYGYTF	TGTGCCAGCAGCGCGGGACAGTCAAACTATGGCTACACCTTC
NA	TRBV7-2	NA	TRBJ2-4	CASSLSATVAKNIQYF	TGTGCCAGCAGCTTAAGCGCGACAGTAGCCAAAAACATTCAGTACTTC
NA	TRBV6-5	few	TRBJ2-5	CASSSAGSSQETQYF	TGTGCCAGCAGTTCCGCGGGGTCCTCCCAAGAGACCCAGTACTTC
TRBD2	TRBV6-5	NA	TRBJ2-1	CATRGDSDEQFF	TGTGCCACCCGGGGGGACTCGGATGAGCAGTTCTTC
TRBD2	TRBV10-2	NA	TRBJ2-1	CASSEWGGIYNEQFF	TGCGCCAGCAGTGAATGGGGGGGAATCTACAATGAGCAGTTCTTC
NA	TRBV6-5	NA	TRBJ2-1	CASSYMGSSYNEQFF	TGTGCCAGCAGTTACATGGGGAGCTCCTACAATGAGCAGTTCTTC
NA	TRBV10-3	NA	TRBJ2-1	CASRQVADNEQFF	TGTGCCAGCCGACAGGTAGCGGACAATGAGCAGTTCTTC
NA	TRBV10-3	NA	TRBJ2-3	CAISPQGGPTDTQYF	TGTGCCATCAGCCCTCAGGGGGGCCCTACAGATACGCAGTATTTT
NA	TRBV6-1	NA	TRBJ2-1	CASRIDTYNEQFF	TGTGCCAGCAGGATTGACACATACAATGAGCAGTTCTTC
NA	TRBV4-3	few	TRBJ1-4	CASSQDPPEKLFF	TGCGCCAGCAGCCAAGACCCCCCGGAAAAACTGTTTTTT
NA	TRBV4-2	few	TRBJ2-5	CASSPEGETQYF	TGTGCCAGCAGCCCCGAGGGTGAGACCCAGTACTTC
NA	TRBV30	NA	TRBJ2-1	CAWRDGAGSYNEQFF	TGTGCCTGGAGGGACGGGGCCGGCTCCTACAATGAGCAGTTCTTC
NA	TRBV6-5	few	TRBJ1-1	CASSQGTEAFF	TGTGCCAGCAGCCAGGGAACTGAAGCTTTCTTT
TRBD1	TRBV30	few	TRBJ2-7	CAWSLGTGLYEQYF	TGTGCCTGGAGCTTGGGGACAGGACTCTACGAGCAGTACTTC
NA	TRBV2	NA	TRBJ2-3	CASSEQGPVNTDTQYF	TGTGCCAGCAGTGAACAGGGTCCGGTAAACACAGATACGCAGTATTTT
NA	TRBV25-1	NA	TRBJ2-7	CASSESGGTREQYF	TGTGCCAGCAGTGAATCTGGGGGCACGAGGGAGCAGTACTTC
NA	TRBV14	NA	TRBJ2-1	CASSPPYSGPGNEQFF	TGTGCCAGCAGCCCTCCCTATAGCGGCCCTGGGAATGAGCAGTTCTTC
TRBD1	TRBV27	NA	TRBJ1-1	CASSSTGVMNTEAFF	TGTGCCAGCAGTTCGACAGGGGTCATGAACACTGAAGCTTTCTTT
NA	TRBV20-1	few	TRBJ2-7	CSASRGYEQYF	TGCAGTGCTAGTAGGGGCTACGAGCAGTACTTC